This entry lists 26 T cell receptor beta chains sequenced from one sample in a study of beta chain features in type 1 diabetes. The whole isolated RNA underwent reverse transcription, so sequencing captured expressed TCRB transcripts. Sequencing used immunoSEQ multiplex PCR; TCRdb keeps in-frame clones, though not all of them. The sample contains 450,000 to 550,000 clones, around 30% of which appear only once. The sequenced sample was naive CD4+ T cells from blood. The receptors stem from a man aged 18 to 30 in good health.

The rearrangement joins TRBV7-2 to TRBJ1-2; D gene unclear. V lost 5 bases, J lost 6 bases, and 13 bases lay in between. Germline CDR1 SGHTA, CDR2 FQGNSA. CDR3 size: 13 residues. DNA of the CDR3: TGTGCCAGCAGCCCCGCAGGCGCCCATGGCTACACCTTC. This sequence encodes CASSPAGAHGYTF.

This sequence joins TRBV11-2 and TRBJ2-5, with TRBD2 matching over 9 bases. The CDR3 has 15 residues. The ends lost 2 bases at V and 2 bases at J; junction bases unmatched: 3. Germline V gene lookup returns CDR1 SGHAT and CDR2 FQNNGV. The CDR3: CASSLWLAGQETQYF. The CDR3 DNA reads as TGTGCCAGCAGCTTATGGCTAGCGGGACAAGAGACCCAGTACTTC.

The rearrangement links TRBV7-2 to TRBJ2-7; 9 bases map to TRBD2. J lost 3 bases, V lost 1 base, and 4 bases had no gene match. CDR3 size: 15 residues. In germline, CDR1 is SGHTA, CDR2 FQGNSA. The CDR3 spells CASSLEGGRDYEQYF. The CDR3 DNA reads TGTGCCAGCAGCTTAGAGGGCGGGAGGGACTACGAGCAGTACTTC. Drawing the rest from reference TRBV7-2 and TRBJ2-7, the complete variable domain is GAGVSQSPSNKVTEKGKDVELRCDPISGHTALYWYRQSLGQGLEFLIYFQGNSAPDKSGLPSDRFSAERTGGSVSTLTIQRTQQEDSAVYLCASSLEGGRDYEQYFGPGTRLTVT.

V usage is TRBV5-6 and J usage is TRBJ2-3, with 7 bases that match TRBD2. J was trimmed by 2 bases and V by 2 bases; bases with no gene match: 5. In germline, CDR1 is SGHDT, CDR2 YYEEEE. The length of the CDR3 is 15 residues. CDR3 region: CASSFTGGPTDTQYF. The CDR3 DNA follows: TGTGCCAGCAGCTTCACGGGAGGCCCCACAGATACGCAGTATTTT.

In regard to this clone: Other DNA variants within this sample encode the same CDR3. This rearrangement joins TRBV7-9 to TRBJ2-5, with D uncertain. Trimming took off 5 bases at V and 3 bases at J, with 4 bases between the two ends. There are 11 residues in the CDR3. From germline, CDR1 is SEHNR and CDR2 FQNEAQ (reference sequence). CDR3 protein: CASSQEETQYF. CDR3 in DNA: TGTGCCAGCAGCCAAGAAGAGACCCAGTACTTC. The full variable domain, with the rest looked up from reference TRBV7-9 and TRBJ2-5, is DTGVSQNPRHKITKRGQNVTFRCDPISEHNRLYWYRQTLGQGPEFLTYFQNEAQLEKSRLLSDRFSAERPKGSFSTLEIQRTEQGDSAMYLCASSQEETQYFGPGTRLLVL.

This clone came up a few times. Here the CDR3 DNA reads TGTGCCTGGAGTGCCATAGCGGGAGCGTCCTACAATGAGCAGTTCTTC. Protein: CAWSAIAGASYNEQFF. The rearrangement links TRBV30 to TRBJ2-1, with 9 bases identical to TRBD2. V trimming: 1 base; J trimming: 1 base; junction bases outside the gene matches: 5. This CDR3 has 16 residues. Germline CDR1 GTSNPN, CDR2 SVGIG (reference sequence).

The CDR3 region is CAWSSLVGNQPQHF. The DNA for the CDR3 is TGTGCCTGGAGTTCCCTCGTAGGGAATCAGCCCCAGCATTTT. The chain uses TRBV30 and TRBJ1-5, with unresolved D. Trimming took off 2 bases at V and 4 bases at J, with 12 bases between the two ends. This CDR3 has 14 amino acids. Looked up from germline, CDR1 is GTSNPN and CDR2 is SVGIG (reference sequence).

The chain is built from TRBV30 and TRBJ1-1; D remains unclear. This CDR3 has 12 amino acids. The germline V gene encodes CDR1 GTSNPN and CDR2 SVGIG (reference sequence). The V end was cut by 1 base, the J end by 3 bases, with 6 bases between. The CDR3 loop reads CAWSGGYTEAFF. CDR3 coding DNA: TGTGCCTGGAGTGGCGGGTACACTGAAGCTTTCTTT.

The V gene is TRBV5-1, the J gene TRBJ2-7, with a tentative D call TRBD2 (6 bases). The CDR3 consists of 17 residues. V lost 4 bases to trimming and J lost 5 bases, with 25 bases between them. Germline V CDR1 and CDR2: SGHRS, YFSETQ. The CDR3 sequence: CASSPYLSWGELHEQYF. CDR3 bases: TGCGCCAGCAGCCCCTACCTCTCGTGGGGGGAGTTGCACGAGCAGTACTTC.

This clone turned up a few times. Other DNA sequences within the sample encode an identical CDR3. The CDR3 DNA follows: TGCGCCAGCAGCCTGGGACTAGCGGGAACAGATACGCAGTATTTT. Amino acid sequence: CASSLGLAGTDTQYF. The V gene is TRBV5-1, the J gene TRBJ2-3; 13 bases are shared with TRBD2. CDR1 and CDR2 from the germline V gene are SGHRS and YFSETQ. V lost 4 bases to trimming and J lost 3 bases; unmatched junction nucleotides: 2. The CDR3 is 15 amino acids.

The chain links TRBV30 to TRBJ2-7, with D tentatively TRBD1 or TRBD2 (6 bases each). V lost 8 bases, J lost 4 bases, and 18 bases lay in between. In germline, CDR1 is GTSNPN, CDR2 SVGIG (reference sequence). CDR3 length: 13 residues. The CDR3 reads CAPIGGLKYEQYF. The CDR3 coding sequence is TGTGCCCCGATTGGGGGGCTGAAATACGAGCAGTACTTC.

This clone was seen just once. The chain combines TRBV14 with TRBJ2-4; D unresolved. Germline-derived CDR1 and CDR2 are SGHDN and FVKESK. Trimming pared 0 bases from V and 7 bases from J, leaving 7 bases between. This CDR3 spans 13 amino acids. CDR3 nucleotides: TGTGCCAGCAGCCAAGATCTCCAGAACATTCAGTACTTC. This encodes CASSQDLQNIQYF.

The CDR3, as DNA: TGCAGCGTTGAAGTCGGGGGTGGGATAAGGTTCCACGAGCAGTACTTC. Protein sequence: CSVEVGGGIRFHEQYF. The chain carries TRBV29-1 and TRBJ2-7; weak D call: TRBD2 (6 bases). There are 16 residues in the CDR3. In germline, CDR1 is SQVTM, CDR2 ANQGSEA. V was trimmed by 1 base and J by 5 bases, leaving 21 bases between them.

The J gene is TRBJ1-2, the V gene TRBV15; D remains unclear. The CDR3 is 14 residues long. Germline V CDR1 and CDR2: LNHNV, YYDKDF (reference sequence). The V end was cut by 0 bases, the J end by 0 bases, with 5 bases between. Here the CDR3 reads CATSRDITNYGYTF. In DNA form, the CDR3 reads TGTGCCACCAGCAGAGATATAACTAACTATGGCTACACCTTC.

This clone was recorded a few times. Here the CDR3 reads CASSYRTSGSPDTQYF. The CDR3 bases are TGTGCCAGCAGCTACCGGACTAGCGGGAGCCCAGATACGCAGTATTTT. The genes are TRBV7-2 and TRBJ2-3; 13 bases match TRBD2. After removal of 4 bases from V and 4 bases from J, the junction contained 5 bases not matched to a gene. The germline V gene encodes CDR1 SGHTA and CDR2 FQGNSA. The CDR3 has 16 amino acids.

This clone occurred a few times. V usage is TRBV18 and J usage is TRBJ1-2, with D hard to call. V gave up 6 bases and J gave up 3 bases, with 11 bases separating them. This CDR3 has 13 residues. Germline CDR1 is KGHSH and CDR2 is LQKENI. DNA of the CDR3: TGTGCCAGCTCCCACGAGGCGGACTATGGCTACACCTTC. Its protein product is CASSHEADYGYTF.

The gene calls are TRBV29-1 and TRBJ1-4; 10 bases fit TRBD1. The CDR3 covers 13 residues. V was clipped by 6 bases and J by 7 bases; unmatched bases: 5. Germline-derived CDR1 and CDR2 are SQVTM and ANQGSEA. The CDR3 loop is CSVGGTGVEKLFF. CDR3 in DNA: TGCAGCGTCGGGGGGACAGGGGTTGAAAAACTGTTTTTT.

This sequence joins TRBV7-9 and TRBJ2-7; 10 nucleotides agree with TRBD2. The CDR3 contains 15 residues. Per germline, CDR1 SEHNR and CDR2 FQNEAQ (reference sequence). The ends lost 3 bases at V and 7 bases at J; junction bases unmatched: 9. The CDR3 sequence: CASSFTLAGVGEQYF. DNA of the CDR3: TGTGCCAGCAGCTTTACGCTAGCGGGAGTGGGGGAGCAGTACTTC.

V usage is TRBV7-2 and J usage is TRBJ2-5; the D gene is possibly TRBD1 (5 bases). Germline assignment: CDR1 SGHTA and CDR2 FQGNSA. V was pared by 3 bases and J by 7 bases, with 15 bases between. The CDR3 runs 14 residues. The CDR3 region has the DNA TGTGCCAGCAGCTTTGGGGCGGCGATTGGGACCCAGTACTTC. This sequence encodes CASSFGAAIGTQYF.

The chain is built from TRBV28 and TRBJ2-7; D perhaps matches TRBD1 (5 bases). V lost 0 bases and J lost 1, with 7 bases in between. The germline V gene has CDR1 MDHEN and CDR2 SYDVKM. This CDR3 region has 14 residues. The CDR3 sequence: CASSLWDTSYEQYF. The DNA for the CDR3 is TGTGCCAGCAGTTTATGGGACACTTCCTACGAGCAGTACTTC.

This clone has only a few counts. This rearrangement joins TRBV6-1 to TRBJ1-1; D is uncertain. The CDR3 has 13 amino acids. Germline CDR1 reads MNHNS; CDR2 reads SASEGT. V shed 3 bases and J shed 1 base, with 6 bases lying between them. The DNA for the CDR3 is TGTGCCAGCAGTGACAGCAGGAACACTGAAGCTTTCTTT. Protein: CASSDSRNTEAFF.

V and J are TRBV29-1 and TRBJ2-7, with TRBD1 matching 8 bases. The CDR3 spans 13 residues. V lost 0 bases to trimming and J lost 7 bases; unmatched junction nucleotides: 5. Germline V gene lookup returns CDR1 SQVTM and CDR2 ANQGSEA. The CDR3 DNA reads as TGCAGCGTTGAAGACAGGGGGCGGGATGAGCAGTACTTC. Translated, it gives CSVEDRGRDEQYF.

The V and J genes are TRBV6-1 and TRBJ2-3; the D is unclear. CDR1 and CDR2 from the germline V gene are MNHNS and SASEGT. Trimming took off 6 bases at V and 1 base at J, with 11 bases between the two ends. The CDR3 spans 14 residues. The CDR3 spells CASRQSIGTDTQYF. The DNA of the CDR3 is TGTGCCAGCAGACAGTCTATAGGCACAGATACGCAGTATTTT.

Notes on this clone: Other DNA sequences in the same sample also yield this CDR3. V gene TRBV7-2 combines with J gene TRBJ2-1; D uncertain. CDR1 SGHTA and CDR2 FQGNSA come from the germline V gene. The CDR3 spans 12 residues. Trimming left V 2 bases short and J 7 bases short, with 6 bases between. The chain's CDR3 is CASSLLRNEQFF. The CDR3 coding sequence is TGTGCCAGCAGCTTATTGAGGAATGAGCAGTTCTTC.

This chain connects TRBV30 to TRBJ1-3; no firm D call. Deletions cut 2 bases from V and 2 bases from J, with 13 bases between. The CDR3 runs to 15 residues. Germline CDR1 and CDR2: GTSNPN and SVGIG (reference sequence). The CDR3 sequence is CAWSRTGGPGNTIYF. CDR3 DNA: TGTGCCTGGAGTCGAACTGGAGGGCCTGGAAACACCATATATTTT. The complete variable domain, with remaining parts taken from reference TRBV30 and TRBJ1-3, reads SQTIHQWPATLVQPVGSPLSLECTVEGTSNPNLYWYRQAAGRGLQLLFYSVGIGQISSEVPQNLSASRPQDRQFILSSKKLLLSDSGFYLCAWSRTGGPGNTIYFGEGSWLTVV.

The chain has TRBV9 and TRBJ2-3; a possible D gene is TRBD1 (5 bases). This CDR3 region has 15 residues. Trimming took off 4 bases at V and 0 bases at J, with 12 bases between the two ends. Germline V gene lookup returns CDR1 SGDLS and CDR2 YYNGEE. CDR3 residues: CASSSRQISTDTQYF. The CDR3 region has the DNA TGTGCCAGCAGCTCCCGACAGATTAGCACAGATACGCAGTATTTT.